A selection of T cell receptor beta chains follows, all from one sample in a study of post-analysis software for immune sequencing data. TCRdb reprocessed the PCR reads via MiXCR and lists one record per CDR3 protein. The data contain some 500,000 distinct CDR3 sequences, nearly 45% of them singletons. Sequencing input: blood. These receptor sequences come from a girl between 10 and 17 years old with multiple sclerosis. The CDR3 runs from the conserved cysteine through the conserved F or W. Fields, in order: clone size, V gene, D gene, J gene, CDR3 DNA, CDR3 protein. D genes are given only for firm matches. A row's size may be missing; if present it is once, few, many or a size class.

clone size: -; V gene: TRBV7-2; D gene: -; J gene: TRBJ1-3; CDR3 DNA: TGTGCCAGCAGCTTGGGCCACCAACTCTCTGGAAACACCATATATTTT; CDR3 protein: CASSLGHQLSGNTIYF
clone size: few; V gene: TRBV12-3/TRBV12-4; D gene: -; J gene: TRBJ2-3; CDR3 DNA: TGTGCCAGCAGTCGATCCCAGGGGGATACGCAGTATTTT; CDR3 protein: CASSRSQGDTQYF
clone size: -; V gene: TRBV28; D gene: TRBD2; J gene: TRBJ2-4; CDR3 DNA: TGTGCCAGCAGTTTACGTAGCCAACCGGGACTAGCGCCACGTGAGCAGTACTTC; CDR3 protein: CASSLRSQPGLAPREQYF
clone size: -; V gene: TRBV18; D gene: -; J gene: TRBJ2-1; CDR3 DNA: TGTGCCAGCTCACCCTCCGTTGAGTCCTACAATGAGCAGTTCTTC; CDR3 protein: CASSPSVESYNEQFF
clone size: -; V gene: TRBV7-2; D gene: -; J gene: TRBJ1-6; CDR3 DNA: TGTGCCAGCAGCCTCGGGGGAAGTGAGTCACCCCTCCACTTT; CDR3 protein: CASSLGGSESPLHF
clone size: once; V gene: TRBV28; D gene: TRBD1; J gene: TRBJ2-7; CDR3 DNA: TGTGCCAGCAGTTTATCCCGACAGGGGATCCGGGTGTACGAGCAGTACTTC; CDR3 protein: CASSLSRQGIRVYEQYF
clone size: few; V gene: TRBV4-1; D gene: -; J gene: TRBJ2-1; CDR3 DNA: TGCGCCAGCAGCCAAGTAAGTGGGTACAATGAGCAGTTCTTC; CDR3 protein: CASSQVSGYNEQFF
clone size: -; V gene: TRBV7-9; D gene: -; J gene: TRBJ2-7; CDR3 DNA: TGTGCCAGCAGCCTCCGGGACAATCCTTCATCCTCCTACGAGCAGTACTTC; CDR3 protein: CASSLRDNPSSSYEQYF
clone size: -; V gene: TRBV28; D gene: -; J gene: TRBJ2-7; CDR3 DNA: TGTGCCAACAGCCTCGCCCCCTACGAGCAGTACTTC; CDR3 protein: CANSLAPYEQYF
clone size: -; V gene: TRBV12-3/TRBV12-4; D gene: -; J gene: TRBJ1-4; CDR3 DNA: TGTGCCAGCAGCCCTTCACAAGTTGAAAAACTGTTTTTT; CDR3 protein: CASSPSQVEKLFF
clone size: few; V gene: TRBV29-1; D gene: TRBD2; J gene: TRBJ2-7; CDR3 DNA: TGCAGCGTTTCCTTTACTAGCGGAACTACCTACGAGCAGTACTTC; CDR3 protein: CSVSFTSGTTYEQYF
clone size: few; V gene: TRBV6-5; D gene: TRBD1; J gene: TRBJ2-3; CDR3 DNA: TGTGCCAGCAGTTACTCACCGGGACAGGCCACAGATACGCAGTATTTT; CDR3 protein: CASSYSPGQATDTQYF
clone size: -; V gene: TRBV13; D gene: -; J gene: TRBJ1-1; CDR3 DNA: TGTGCCAGCACCCGGGCAGCTTTGAACACTGAAGCTTTCTTT; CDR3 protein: CASTRAALNTEAFF
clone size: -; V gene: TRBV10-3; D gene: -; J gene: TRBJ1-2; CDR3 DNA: TGTGCCATCAGTTGGACCGAGAACTATGGCTACACCTTC; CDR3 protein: CAISWTENYGYTF
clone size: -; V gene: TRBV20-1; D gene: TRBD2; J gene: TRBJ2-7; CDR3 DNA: TGCAGTGCTAGCGGGAGGGCCTACGAGCAGTACTTC; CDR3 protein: CSASGRAYEQYF
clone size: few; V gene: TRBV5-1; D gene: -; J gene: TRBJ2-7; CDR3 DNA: TGCGCCAGCAGCCCTACCGGGCGTCACTACTACGAGCAGTACTTC; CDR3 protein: CASSPTGRHYYEQYF
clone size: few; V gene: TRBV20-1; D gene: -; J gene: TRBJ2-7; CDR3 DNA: TGCAGTGCTAGAGATGCCGGGTTAGGCGAGCAGTACTTC; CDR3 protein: CSARDAGLGEQYF
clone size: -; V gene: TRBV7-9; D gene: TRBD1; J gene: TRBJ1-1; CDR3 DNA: TGTGCCAGCACCGGGGGACAGGGGAACACTGAAGCTTTCTTT; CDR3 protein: CASTGGQGNTEAFF
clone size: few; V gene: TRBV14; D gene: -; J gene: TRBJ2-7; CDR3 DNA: TGTGCCAGCAGCCAAGATTTACCAGGGATAGGCTACGAGCAGTACTTC; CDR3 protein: CASSQDLPGIGYEQYF
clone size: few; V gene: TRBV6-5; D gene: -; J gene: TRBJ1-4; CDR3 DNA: TGTGCCAGCAGTTACAGACCCGGGGGCAGGAGTGAAAAACTGTTTTTT; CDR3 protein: CASSYRPGGRSEKLFF
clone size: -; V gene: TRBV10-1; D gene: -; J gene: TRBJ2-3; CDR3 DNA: TGCGCCAGCAGTGTCCGCTCCGAGAGTACGCAGTATTTT; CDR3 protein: CASSVRSESTQYF
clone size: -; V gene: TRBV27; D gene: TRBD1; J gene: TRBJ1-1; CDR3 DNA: TGTGCCAGCAGTACCCCATCGACAGGGAAGGCTTTCTTT; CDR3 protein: CASSTPSTGKAFF
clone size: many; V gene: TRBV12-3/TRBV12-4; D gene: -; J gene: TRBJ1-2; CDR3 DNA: TGTGCCAGCAGTTTGGGGGCCCACAGCTATGGCTACACCTTC; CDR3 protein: CASSLGAHSYGYTF
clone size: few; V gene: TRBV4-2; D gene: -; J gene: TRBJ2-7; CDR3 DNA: TGTGCCAGCAGCCAAGATGGCGGCGAGCAGTACTTC; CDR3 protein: CASSQDGGEQYF
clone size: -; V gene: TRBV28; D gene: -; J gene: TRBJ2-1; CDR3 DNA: TGTGCCAGCAGTTTTCGGGCACATGAGCAGTTCTTC; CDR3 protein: CASSFRAHEQFF